These 24 T cell receptor beta chains share one sample of origin, sequenced in a study of blood T cell repertoires in COVID-19. Measured with immunoSEQ multiplex PCR; TCRdb has only the in-frame clones, and not every one. Here the sample spans around 97,000 clones, 87% being singletons. Input material: peripheral blood. These receptors originate from a human donor in a cohort sampled during active COVID-19.

V is TRBV7-2 and J is TRBJ2-3, with D perhaps TRBD2 (6 bases). The germline V gene has CDR1 SGHTA and CDR2 FQGNSA. This CDR3 contains 16 residues. Trimming removed 6 bases at V and 2 bases at J, with 18 bases between. CDR3 DNA: TGTGCCAGCAGAAATCACCCAGGGAGGAACACAGATACGCAGTATTTT. As protein: CASRNHPGRNTDTQYF. The complete variable domain, with remaining parts taken from reference TRBV7-2 and TRBJ2-3, reads GAGVSQSPSNKVTEKGKDVELRCDPISGHTALYWYRQSLGQGLEFLIYFQGNSAPDKSGLPSDRFSAERTGGSVSTLTIQRTQQEDSAVYLCASRNHPGRNTDTQYFGPGTRLTVL.

The rearrangement uses TRBV7-2 and TRBJ2-1; 13 positions agree with TRBD2. The ends lost 4 bases at V and 12 bases at J; junction bases unmatched: 12. Germline V gives CDR1 SGHTA, CDR2 FQGNSA. The CDR3 sequence is 16 residues long. This CDR3 is CASSSNIRLAGGGQFF. CDR3 in DNA: TGTGCCAGCAGCTCCAACATTCGACTAGCGGGGGGCGGGCAGTTCTTC.

V is TRBV29-1 and J is TRBJ1-1; unclear D gene. Deletions cut 2 bases from V and 0 bases from J, with 19 bases between. CDR1 and CDR2 (germline): SQVTM, ANQGSEA. There are 17 residues in the CDR3. The CDR3 nucleotides read TGCAGCGTTGAACAGATGGAGCGAAGATGGATGAACACTGAAGCTTTCTTT. As protein: CSVEQMERRWMNTEAFF.

The V and J genes are TRBV7-2 and TRBJ2-1; a possible D gene is TRBD2 (5 bases). Trimming removed 7 bases from V and 2 bases from J, with 15 bases in between. Looked up from germline, CDR1 is SGHTA and CDR2 is FQGNSA. The CDR3 covers 15 residues. CDR3 nucleotides: TGTGCCAGCATCAACTCGAGGGTAGCCTACAATGAGCAGTTCTTC. This sequence encodes CASINSRVAYNEQFF.

The chain uses TRBV5-6 and TRBJ1-5; 7 bases are a match to TRBD1. Germline lookup yields CDR1 SGHDT and CDR2 YYEEEE. CDR3 length: 16 residues. With V trimmed by 2 bases and J by 5 bases, 10 bases remained unmatched. The CDR3 DNA sequence: TGTGCCAGCAGCTTCGGGTTGGGACAGAGTGATCAGCCCCAGCATTTT. Translated, it gives CASSFGLGQSDQPQHF.

The chain couples TRBV5-1 to TRBJ2-5; D call uncertain. Deletions cut 7 bases from V and 7 bases from J, with 14 bases between. From germline, CDR1 is SGHRS and CDR2 YFSETQ. This CDR3 comprises 12 residues. CDR3 nucleotides: TGCGCCAGCGTCGACGGGTTAGGGACCCAGTACTTC. Translated: CASVDGLGTQYF.

This chain uses TRBV21-1 with TRBJ1-5. TRBV21-1 represents a pseudogene. CDR3 length: 13 amino acids. In DNA, the CDR3 is TGTGCCAGCTGCAAGAGAGAGAATCAGCCCCAGCATTTT. It is translated as CASCKRENQPQHF.

Comment on this clone: At one of its ends the junction is not consistent with the germline gene, which may arise from a read error. The chain links TRBV7-7 to TRBJ2-7, with 10 bases identical to TRBD2. The CDR3 length is 15 residues. Per the germline V gene, CDR1 is SSHAT and CDR2 is FNYEAQ (reference sequence). CDR3 region: CASSPLAGATYEQYF. CDR3 nucleotides: TGTGCTAGCAGCCCTCTAGCGGGGGCCACCTACGAGCAGTACTTC.

This clone appeared once. This chain links TRBV5-5 with TRBJ1-4; maybe TRBD1 (6 bases). The V and J ends lost 0 bases and 8 bases respectively, with 14 bases between them. The CDR3 length is 15 residues. Germline V gives CDR1 SGHKS, CDR2 YYEKEE (reference sequence). The CDR3 bases are TGTGCCAGCAGCTTGGTCGGGGGGGGGCGGGAAAAACTGTTTTTT. Translating it yields CASSLVGGGREKLFF.

The chain recombines TRBV3-1 (or the pseudogene TRBV3-2) with TRBJ2-7; 11 nucleotides match TRBD1. CDR3 size: 15 residues. Germline assignment: CDR1 LGHDT and CDR2 YNNKEL (reference sequence). The V segment lost 3 bases and the J segment 2 bases; nucleotides outside the gene matches: 3. CDR3 DNA sequence: TGTGCCAGCAGCCACGAGGGACAGGGGGCCTACGAGCAGTACTTC. It translates to CASSHEGQGAYEQYF.

The chain is built from TRBV2 and TRBJ1-5, with 10 bases identical to TRBD1. The CDR3 is made up of 15 amino acids. V was pared by 6 bases and J by 6 bases, with 8 bases of the junction left unmatched. Per germline, CDR1 SNHLY and CDR2 FYNNEI. CDR3 in amino acids: CASSSRQGAGQPQHF. The CDR3 DNA reads TGTGCCAGCAGCTCGAGACAGGGGGCGGGTCAGCCCCAGCATTTT. Combining the CDR3 with reference TRBV2 and TRBJ1-5 gives the whole variable domain EPEVTQTPSHQVTQMGQEVILRCVPISNHLYFYWYRQILGQKVEFLVSFYNNEISEKSEIFDDQFSVERPDGSNFTLKIRSTKLEDSAMYFCASSSRQGAGQPQHFGDGTRLSIL.

This chain uses TRBV24-1 with TRBJ1-2; weak D call: TRBD1 (5 bases). Trimming left V 7 bases short and J 3 bases short, with 14 bases between. In germline, CDR1 is KGHDR, CDR2 SFDVKD. The CDR3 totals 14 residues. The CDR3 reads CATSPGKGYYGYTF. CDR3 DNA: TGTGCCACCAGCCCAGGGAAAGGGTACTATGGCTACACCTTC.

V is TRBV28 and J is TRBJ2-4; possible D gene TRBD1, 6 bases. The CDR3 covers 13 residues. Germline V lookup: CDR1 MDHEN, CDR2 SYDVKM. The V and J ends lost 5 bases and 7 bases respectively, with 12 bases between them. This chain's CDR3 is CASSLGALNIQYF. CDR3 DNA sequence: TGTGCCAGCAGTCTGGGGGCCCTGAACATTCAGTACTTC.

V usage is TRBV14 and J usage is TRBJ1-5; 8 nucleotides match TRBD1. Per germline, CDR1 SGHDN and CDR2 FVKESK. The V gene end was trimmed by 4 bases and the J gene end by 15 bases; junction bases not matched to a gene: 20. This CDR3 has 16 amino acids. The CDR3 nucleotides are TGTGCCAGCAGCCCCCGATGGGACAGGCCAGGATCAGGGGGGCATTTT. This translates into CASSPRWDRPGSGGHF.

The V and J genes are TRBV30 and TRBJ1-4; TRBD1 aligns across 10 bases. The ends lost 4 bases at V and 5 bases at J; junction bases unmatched: 10. From germline, CDR1 is GTSNPN and CDR2 SVGIG (reference sequence). This CDR3 spans 16 amino acids. CDR3 DNA: TGTGCCTGGATGGGCTGGGACAGGGGAGGAAATGAAAAACTGTTTTTT. Protein sequence: CAWMGWDRGGNEKLFF.

V and J are TRBV5-1 and TRBJ1-6; D is perhaps TRBD1 (6 bases). The CDR3 is made up of 15 amino acids. The V gene lost 4 bases and the J gene lost 8 bases, with 16 bases spanning the gap. Germline values: CDR1 SGHRS, CDR2 YFSETQ. CDR3 amino acids: CASSGGGAGDSPLHF. CDR3 DNA: TGCGCCAGCAGCGGTGGGGGGGCAGGGGATTCACCCCTCCACTTT.

This clone appeared a single time. The CDR3 coding sequence is TGTGCCAGCAGTTTCGTGAGCGGGAGCGTGCAGTACTTC. As protein: CASSFVSGSVQYF. This chain joins TRBV27 and TRBJ2-7; 8 bases align to TRBD2. V was clipped by 3 bases and J by 9 bases; unmatched bases: 7. CDR3 size: 13 residues. Germline loops: CDR1 MNHEY, CDR2 SMNVEV (reference sequence).

The count of this clone is one. V gene TRBV18 combines with J gene TRBJ1-2; the match to TRBD1 covers 7 bases. CDR1 and CDR2 (germline): KGHSH, LQKENI. Trimming cost V 3 bases and J 2 bases; bases outside gene matches: 9. The CDR3 has 16 amino acids. The CDR3, as DNA: TGTGCCAGCTCACCTTCAGGACAGGCACAAAACTATGGCTACACCTTC. Translation gives CASSPSGQAQNYGYTF.

This clone was seen repeatedly, ten times or more. CDR3 sequence: CASSLAVGYEQYF. CDR3 nucleotides: TGTGCCAGCAGCTTAGCGGTCGGCTACGAGCAGTACTTC. The rearrangement joins TRBV7-8 to TRBJ2-7; unclear D gene. The CDR3 has 13 residues. V was clipped by 0 bases and J by 3 bases, with 6 bases between them. CDR1 and CDR2 from the germline V gene are SGHVS and FQNEAQ.

The chain combines TRBV5-1 with TRBJ2-7; TRBD2 matches at 8 bases. J was trimmed by 4 bases and V by 0 bases; bases with no gene match: 9. This CDR3 is built from 16 residues. CDR1 and CDR2 from the germline V gene are SGHRS and YFSETQ. CDR3 sequence reads: CASSLAQAGGQYEQYF. In DNA, the CDR3 is TGCGCCAGCAGCTTGGCCCAGGCGGGGGGCCAATACGAGCAGTACTTC. Using reference TRBV5-1 and TRBJ2-7 for the parts outside the CDR3, the full variable domain is KAGVTQTPRYLIKTRGQQVTLSCSPISGHRSVSWYQQTPGQGLQFLFEYFSETQRNKGNFPGRFSGRQFSNSRSEMNVSTLELGDSALYLCASSLAQAGGQYEQYFGPGTRLTVT.

The chain carries TRBV6-5 and TRBJ2-7, with a tentative D call TRBD1 (7 bases). CDR1 MNHEY and CDR2 SVGAGI come from the germline V gene. V was clipped by 6 bases and J by 2 bases, with 14 bases between them. The CDR3 consists of 14 residues. The CDR3 loop reads CASREGQRTYEQYF. The CDR3, as DNA: TGTGCCAGCAGGGAGGGACAGCGGACCTACGAGCAGTACTTC.

The rearrangement links TRBV5-6 to TRBJ2-7; 7 nucleotides match TRBD1. The CDR3 is 17 amino acids. Per germline, CDR1 SGHDT and CDR2 YYEEEE. Trimming removed 2 bases from V and 3 bases from J; junction bases left unmatched: 14. The CDR3 reads CASSFPDRPRNRYEQYF. The CDR3, as DNA: TGTGCCAGCAGCTTCCCGGACAGGCCTCGCAATCGCTACGAGCAGTACTTC. Full variable domain (remainder filled in from reference TRBV5-6 and TRBJ2-7): DAGVTQSPTHLIKTRGQQVTLRCSPKSGHDTVSWYQQALGQGPQFIFQYYEEEERQRGNFPDRFSGHQFPNYSSELNVNALLLGDSALYLCASSFPDRPRNRYEQYFGPGTRLTVT.

The chain joins TRBV6-6 to TRBJ2-1, with 9 bases lining up with TRBD1. The CDR3 length is 16 residues. Germline V CDR1 and CDR2: MNHNY, SVGAGI (reference sequence). V shed 6 bases and J 10 bases; nucleotides not matched to a gene: 16. In DNA, the CDR3 is TGTGCCAGCAGGTCGGCCGGGACAGGGATTTTTCGCGAGCAGTTCTTC. Translated: CASRSAGTGIFREQFF.

The chain combines TRBV11-2 with TRBJ1-4, with 7 bases matching TRBD1. Germline V gene sequence: CDR1 SGHAT, CDR2 FQNNGV. The CDR3 is 15 residues long. V trimming: 5 bases; J trimming: 10 bases; junction bases outside the gene matches: 13. The CDR3 region is CASSTIQGSSPKLFF. The CDR3 nucleotides read TGTGCCAGCAGCACCATACAGGGGTCCAGCCCAAAACTGTTTTTT. Variable domain in full (rest from reference TRBV11-2 and TRBJ1-4): EAGVAQSPRYKIIEKRQSVAFWCNPISGHATLYWYQQILGQGPKLLIQFQNNGVVDDSQLPKDRFSAERLKGVDSTLKIQPAKLEDSAVYLCASSTIQGSSPKLFFGSGTQLSVL.